This TCR beta chain comes out of a study of radiation and T cells in renal cell carcinoma. Time point meaning: blood 4 weeks post-SBRT, at nephrectomy. The treatment was: 15 Gy SBRT to primary tumor, nephrectomy 4 weeks later. Nephrectomy followed 15 Gy stereotactic body radiation by 4 weeks. Using immunoSEQ multiplex PCR, the repertoire was profiled, and TCRdb retains in-frame clones only, with some absent. The sample holds about 78,000 clones, 89% seen once. This CDR3 is built from 14 residues. Trimming took off 7 bases at V and 0 bases at J, with 12 bases between the two ends. Germline values: CDR1 MGHRA, CDR2 YSYEKL.

J is TRBJ1-1 and V is TRBV4-1; no clear D. The source material was blood, sampled from a patient whose treatment included radiotherapy and nephrectomy. This receptor was obtained from a woman aged 65 to 85 with renal cell carcinoma. CDR3 in amino acids: CASTPARVNTEAFF. The CDR3 nucleotides read TGCGCCAGCACCCCGGCCCGAGTGAACACTGAAGCTTTCTTT.